These 23 T cell receptor beta chains were sequenced from one sample in a study of beta chain features in type 1 diabetes (dated by TCRdb to between 2018 and 2020). The investigation overall reported the following: Type 1 diabetes patients showed a moderate but significant shortening of TCRB CDR3 length in all four CD4+ subsets.

Library creation used the immunoSEQ multiplex PCR assay. The High Capacity cDNA Reverse Transcription Kit was used to reverse transcribe all of the isolated RNA, meaning that expressed TCRB transcripts were what got sequenced. TCRdb obtained this table from immuneACCESS and retained in-frame rearrangements with V and J assigned. These tables miss some clones; where compared with another copy, unresolved V genes account for less than half of the shortfall, and the remainder is unexplained. The sample records about 250,000 clones, roughly a tenth of which are singletons. The ten top clones hold about 0.018% of the sample. No antigen has been identified for these receptors. The specimen sequenced was naive CD4+ T cells from blood. In light of the paper, this sample's cell subset or site label describes: true naive CD4+ T cells. The receptors come from a man aged 30 to 39 with type 1 diabetes.

This clone was picked up a small number of times. The chain employs TRBV30 and TRBJ1-5; tentative D call: TRBD1 (6 bases). CDR1 and CDR2 (germline): GTSNPN, SVGIG (reference sequence). Trimming took 5 bases from V and 6 from J, leaving 14 bases between them. This CDR3 is 13 amino acids long. The CDR3 DNA is TGTGCCTGGGGGTACAGGGACATTCAGCCCCAGCATTTT. It encodes CAWGYRDIQPQHF.

There are a few counts of this clone. This chain connects TRBV2 to TRBJ1-5; no reliable D call. V was trimmed by 4 bases and J by 5 bases, leaving 12 bases between them. CDR1 is SNHLY and CDR2 is FYNNEI in the germline V gene. This CDR3 contains 14 residues. The CDR3 coding sequence is TGTGCCAGCAGTGTGAGCACAGCCTATCAGCCCCAGCATTTT. Protein: CASSVSTAYQPQHF. Combining the CDR3 with reference TRBV2 and TRBJ1-5 gives the whole variable domain EPEVTQTPSHQVTQMGQEVILRCVPISNHLYFYWYRQILGQKVEFLVSFYNNEISEKSEIFDDQFSVERPDGSNFTLKIRSTKLEDSAMYFCASSVSTAYQPQHFGDGTRLSIL.

CDR3 region: CASSQYAGAHEQYF. The CDR3 nucleotides are TGCGCCAGCAGCCAATACGCTGGGGCCCACGAGCAGTACTTC. This rearrangement joins TRBV4-1 to TRBJ2-7; tentatively, D is TRBD1 (5 bases). The CDR3 is 14 amino acids. The germline V and J ends were trimmed by 2 bases and 5 bases, with 13 bases remaining between them. Germline CDR1 reads MGHRA; CDR2 reads YSYEKL.

The V call is TRBV28, the J call TRBJ1-5; D remains ambiguous. Germline values: CDR1 MDHEN, CDR2 SYDVKM. Trimming took 7 bases from V and 0 from J, leaving 13 bases between them. CDR3 length: 15 amino acids. The CDR3: CASTWRDSSNQPQHF. CDR3 nucleotide sequence: TGTGCCAGCACCTGGAGGGATAGTAGCAATCAGCCCCAGCATTTT.

The chain couples TRBV19 to TRBJ1-6, with 10 nucleotides matching TRBD1. The CDR3 length is 14 residues. The J segment lost 10 bases and the V segment lost 6 bases, leaving 6 bases of the junction unmatched. Germline CDR1 LNHDA, CDR2 SQIVND (reference sequence). The DNA of the CDR3 is TGTGCCAGTAGCTCCGACAGGGGGCTATCACCCCTCCACTTT. Its protein is CASSSDRGLSPLHF.

The table lists this clone with a few counts. The chain links TRBV29-1 to TRBJ2-4; D is perhaps TRBD1 (7 bases). Deletions cut 6 bases from V and 9 bases from J, with 18 bases between. The CDR3 loop spans 13 amino acids. Germline V gene data show CDR1 as SQVTM and CDR2 as ANQGSEA. The DNA for the CDR3 is TGCAGCGTCGTGGGACAGTCCGGGGGCATTCAGTACTTC. Its translation: CSVVGQSGGIQYF.

This clone has a handful of counts. The rearrangement links TRBV7-9 to TRBJ2-2; TRBD2 aligns across 7 bases. Germline lookup yields CDR1 SEHNR and CDR2 FQNEAQ (reference sequence). The V segment lost 2 bases and the J segment 0 bases; nucleotides outside the gene matches: 0. The CDR3 extends over 15 amino acids. The CDR3 reads CASSLLAANTGELFF. The DNA for the CDR3 is TGTGCCAGCAGCTTACTAGCGGCGAACACCGGGGAGCTGTTTTTT. Looking up the rest from reference TRBV7-9 and TRBJ2-2 gives the full variable domain: DTGVSQNPRHKITKRGQNVTFRCDPISEHNRLYWYRQTLGQGPEFLTYFQNEAQLEKSRLLSDRFSAERPKGSFSTLEIQRTEQGDSAMYLCASSLLAANTGELFFGEGSRLTVL.

This chain uses TRBV4-3 with TRBJ1-2, with a tentative D call TRBD1 (6 bases). The CDR3 length is 14 residues. Trimming pared 0 bases from V and 8 bases from J, leaving 13 bases between. Per the germline V gene, CDR1 is LGHNA and CDR2 is YSLEER. DNA for the CDR3: TGCGCCAGCAGCCAAGATCCACAGGGAAGGGGCTACACCTTC. It is translated as CASSQDPQGRGYTF.

This clone turned up a few times. The chain uses TRBV7-9 and TRBJ2-1; 11 bases match TRBD2. V lost 3 bases, J lost 5 bases, and 12 bases stayed unmatched. This CDR3 is 18 amino acids long. Germline V gene data show CDR1 as SEHNR and CDR2 as FQNEAQ (reference sequence). CDR3 DNA sequence: TGTGCCAGCAGCTTGGGGGCCGGGACTAGCGGAGGAAACAATGAGCAGTTCTTC. It translates to CASSLGAGTSGGNNEQFF.

The V and J genes are TRBV2 and TRBJ2-1; weak D call: TRBD2 (6 bases). The V and J ends lost 6 bases and 4 bases respectively, with 13 bases between them. The germline gives CDR1 SNHLY, CDR2 FYNNEI. The CDR3 is made up of 14 amino acids. For the CDR3, the DNA is TGTGCCAGCAGGGCCCCGACTAGGTACAATGAGCAGTTCTTC. Its translation: CASRAPTRYNEQFF.

As concerns this clone: The sample has other DNA sequences that encode this CDR3 too. This rearrangement joins TRBV5-1 to TRBJ2-5; D is undetermined. In germline, CDR1 is SGHRS, CDR2 YFSETQ. V lost 4 bases to trimming and J lost 4 bases, with 5 bases between them. The CDR3 spans 11 residues. The chain's CDR3 is CASSPGETQYF. Written as DNA, the CDR3 is TGCGCCAGCAGCCCGGGAGAGACCCAGTACTTC.

The V call is TRBV6-1, the J call TRBJ2-5, with 8 bases aligning to TRBD2. The CDR3 loop spans 13 amino acids. The ends lost 6 bases at V and 3 bases at J; junction bases unmatched: 3. CDR1 and CDR2 from the germline V gene are MNHNS and SASEGT. The DNA of the CDR3 is TGTGCCAGCAGAGCACTAGCGGAAGAGACCCAGTACTTC. Residues: CASRALAEETQYF.

The V gene is TRBV11-2, the J gene TRBJ2-5; tentative D call: TRBD2 (6 bases). The J call is doubtful: the DNA matches TRBJ2-7 better. Germline V lookup: CDR1 SGHAT, CDR2 FQNNGV. The CDR3 runs to 16 residues. The CDR3: CASSIGTHGLVYEQYF. The CDR3 bases are TGTGCCAGCAGCATCGGGACTCACGGCCTCGTGTACGAGCAGTACTTC.

The chain combines TRBV4-2 with TRBJ1-2; 8 bases map to TRBD1. The CDR3 has 16 amino acids. CDR1 and CDR2 (germline): LGHNA, YNFKEQ. The J segment lost 6 bases and the V segment lost 0 bases, leaving 9 bases of the junction unmatched. CDR3 DNA sequence: TGTGCCAGCAGCCAAGATCCGGCAGGGGGCCGGAATGGCTACACCTTC. This sequence encodes CASSQDPAGGRNGYTF.

The V and J genes are TRBV5-1 and TRBJ1-1, with TRBD1 as a possible D gene (6 bases). Germline V lookup: CDR1 SGHRS, CDR2 YFSETQ. Trimming stripped 0 bases from V and 11 bases from J, with 14 bases between. CDR3 length: 13 amino acids. This CDR3 is CASSLADRQGAFF. In DNA, the CDR3 is TGCGCCAGCAGCTTGGCCGACAGGCAGGGTGCTTTCTTT.

There are a few counts of this clone. This chain uses TRBV18 with TRBJ2-2; D unclear. Germline values: CDR1 KGHSH, CDR2 LQKENI. There are 14 residues in the CDR3. Trimming took off 3 bases at V and 0 bases at J, with 5 bases between the two ends. Written as DNA, the CDR3 is TGTGCCAGCTCACCGGCCCCGAACACCGGGGAGCTGTTTTTT. It is translated as CASSPAPNTGELFF. Looking up the rest from reference TRBV18 and TRBJ2-2 gives the full variable domain: NAGVMQNPRHLVRRRGQEARLRCSPMKGHSHVYWYRQLPEEGLKFMVYLQKENIIDESGMPKERFSAEFPKEGPSILRIQQVVRGDSAAYFCASSPAPNTGELFFGEGSRLTVL.

The chain has TRBV27 and TRBJ2-3; 8 nucleotides match TRBD2. With V trimmed by 6 bases and J by 6 bases, 5 bases remained unmatched. Per the germline V gene, CDR1 is MNHEY and CDR2 is SMNVEV (reference sequence). This CDR3 is built from 13 residues. The CDR3 is CASSSRGGDTQYF. For the CDR3, the DNA is TGTGCCAGCAGCTCCCGGGGGGGCGATACGCAGTATTTT.

The chain couples TRBV6-6 to TRBJ2-3, with TRBD1 matching 7 bases. Germline trimming cut 0 bases from V and 0 bases from J; bases unmatched to any gene: 3. Germline V lookup: CDR1 MNHNY, CDR2 SVGAGI (reference sequence). CDR3 length: 16 residues. This chain's CDR3 is CASSYSGTVSTDTQYF. In DNA form, the CDR3 reads TGTGCCAGCAGTTACTCCGGGACAGTTAGCACAGATACGCAGTATTTT.

The V call is TRBV5-6, the J call TRBJ2-3, with 7 bases lining up with TRBD1. The CDR3 loop spans 14 amino acids. V was clipped by 4 bases and J by 6 bases; unmatched bases: 8. Germline values: CDR1 SGHDT, CDR2 YYEEEE. The DNA of the CDR3 is TGTGCCAGCAGCCCCAGGACAGGCGCGGATACGCAGTATTTT. Translation gives CASSPRTGADTQYF.

The chain joins TRBV7-9 to TRBJ2-3, with TRBD2 matching 7 bases. The CDR3 totals 15 residues. V shed 10 bases, J shed 2 bases, and the junction held 12 bases outside the gene matches. Germline V gives CDR1 SEHNR, CDR2 FQNEAQ (reference sequence). CDR3 sequence reads: CATPSAGEYTDTQYF. The CDR3, as DNA: TGTGCCACCCCTTCGGCGGGGGAATACACAGATACGCAGTATTTT.

The CDR3 DNA follows: TGTGCCAGCAGCTTGCTAGCGGGGGGAGTTGAGCAGTTCTTC. The encoded protein is CASSLLAGGVEQFF. This chain links TRBV5-4 with TRBJ2-1, with TRBD2 matching 11 bases. This CDR3 region has 14 residues. Germline CDR1 SGHNT, CDR2 YYREEE (reference sequence). The V gene end was trimmed by 1 base and the J gene end by 9 bases; junction bases not matched to a gene: 3.

V is TRBV7-2 and J is TRBJ2-5; tentatively, D is TRBD1 (5 bases). Trimming took off 2 bases at V and 9 bases at J, with 19 bases between the two ends. The V gene's germline CDR1 is SGHTA and CDR2 FQGNSA. This CDR3 comprises 15 residues. The CDR3 loop reads CASSLHGSGMSAQYF. CDR3 nucleotides: TGTGCCAGCAGCTTACACGGGTCAGGGATGTCGGCCCAGTACTTC.

The chain employs TRBV30 and TRBJ2-5; the D is unclear. Germline-derived CDR1 and CDR2 are GTSNPN and SVGIG (reference sequence). Deletions cut 1 base from V and 11 bases from J, with 11 bases between. This CDR3 is 11 amino acids long. CDR3 protein: CAWSASVEQYF. In nucleotides, the CDR3 is TGTGCCTGGAGTGCCTCTGTAGAGCAGTACTTC. The whole variable domain, remainder taken from reference TRBV30 and TRBJ2-5, is SQTIHQWPATLVQPVGSPLSLECTVEGTSNPNLYWYRQAAGRGLQLLFYSVGIGQISSEVPQNLSASRPQDRQFILSSKKLLLSDSGFYLCAWSASVEQYFGPGTRLLVL.